This T cell receptor beta chain was recorded in a study of T-cell memory formation after mild COVID-19. Deletions cut 4 bases from V and 8 bases from J, with 3 bases between. The CDR3 totals 10 residues. In germline, CDR1 is MNHNS, CDR2 SASEGT. TCRdb processed the 5' RACE reads anew with MiXCR; each CDR3 protein has one entry. The sample shows about 110,000 distinct CDR3 sequences, 15% to 20% of them seen only once. This chain connects TRBV6-1 to TRBJ2-1, with D hard to call. This TCR derives from a man between 18 and 35 years old who had mild COVID-19 (a few samples of this study predate the infection). Cell type and time point are not known. The specimen was PBMCs or a T cell subset sorted from them (not recorded which). The CDR3 DNA reads TGTGCCAGCAGTGTGTATGAGCAGTTCTTC. Its protein product is CASSVYEQFF.